Detailed here is one T cell receptor beta chain. CDR1 and CDR2 from the germline V gene are LGHDT and YNNKEL (reference sequence). Trimming cost V 1 base and J 4 bases, with 7 bases left between them. The CDR3 sequence is 13 residues long. Clones were read by immunoSEQ multiplex PCR, and TCRdb kept only the in-frame ones, dropping some. Of tens of thousands of clones listed, around 90% are singletons. This record belongs to a study of blood T cell repertoires in COVID-19. The sequencing input was peripheral blood. The receptor was derived from a man between 60 and 70 years old with acute or convalescent COVID-19. The rearrangement uses TRBV3-1 (or the pseudogene TRBV3-2) and TRBJ1-1; unclear D gene. The DNA of the CDR3 is TGTGCCAGCAGCCAAGTGTCCAGCACTGAAGCTTTCTTT. Translating it yields CASSQVSSTEAFF.